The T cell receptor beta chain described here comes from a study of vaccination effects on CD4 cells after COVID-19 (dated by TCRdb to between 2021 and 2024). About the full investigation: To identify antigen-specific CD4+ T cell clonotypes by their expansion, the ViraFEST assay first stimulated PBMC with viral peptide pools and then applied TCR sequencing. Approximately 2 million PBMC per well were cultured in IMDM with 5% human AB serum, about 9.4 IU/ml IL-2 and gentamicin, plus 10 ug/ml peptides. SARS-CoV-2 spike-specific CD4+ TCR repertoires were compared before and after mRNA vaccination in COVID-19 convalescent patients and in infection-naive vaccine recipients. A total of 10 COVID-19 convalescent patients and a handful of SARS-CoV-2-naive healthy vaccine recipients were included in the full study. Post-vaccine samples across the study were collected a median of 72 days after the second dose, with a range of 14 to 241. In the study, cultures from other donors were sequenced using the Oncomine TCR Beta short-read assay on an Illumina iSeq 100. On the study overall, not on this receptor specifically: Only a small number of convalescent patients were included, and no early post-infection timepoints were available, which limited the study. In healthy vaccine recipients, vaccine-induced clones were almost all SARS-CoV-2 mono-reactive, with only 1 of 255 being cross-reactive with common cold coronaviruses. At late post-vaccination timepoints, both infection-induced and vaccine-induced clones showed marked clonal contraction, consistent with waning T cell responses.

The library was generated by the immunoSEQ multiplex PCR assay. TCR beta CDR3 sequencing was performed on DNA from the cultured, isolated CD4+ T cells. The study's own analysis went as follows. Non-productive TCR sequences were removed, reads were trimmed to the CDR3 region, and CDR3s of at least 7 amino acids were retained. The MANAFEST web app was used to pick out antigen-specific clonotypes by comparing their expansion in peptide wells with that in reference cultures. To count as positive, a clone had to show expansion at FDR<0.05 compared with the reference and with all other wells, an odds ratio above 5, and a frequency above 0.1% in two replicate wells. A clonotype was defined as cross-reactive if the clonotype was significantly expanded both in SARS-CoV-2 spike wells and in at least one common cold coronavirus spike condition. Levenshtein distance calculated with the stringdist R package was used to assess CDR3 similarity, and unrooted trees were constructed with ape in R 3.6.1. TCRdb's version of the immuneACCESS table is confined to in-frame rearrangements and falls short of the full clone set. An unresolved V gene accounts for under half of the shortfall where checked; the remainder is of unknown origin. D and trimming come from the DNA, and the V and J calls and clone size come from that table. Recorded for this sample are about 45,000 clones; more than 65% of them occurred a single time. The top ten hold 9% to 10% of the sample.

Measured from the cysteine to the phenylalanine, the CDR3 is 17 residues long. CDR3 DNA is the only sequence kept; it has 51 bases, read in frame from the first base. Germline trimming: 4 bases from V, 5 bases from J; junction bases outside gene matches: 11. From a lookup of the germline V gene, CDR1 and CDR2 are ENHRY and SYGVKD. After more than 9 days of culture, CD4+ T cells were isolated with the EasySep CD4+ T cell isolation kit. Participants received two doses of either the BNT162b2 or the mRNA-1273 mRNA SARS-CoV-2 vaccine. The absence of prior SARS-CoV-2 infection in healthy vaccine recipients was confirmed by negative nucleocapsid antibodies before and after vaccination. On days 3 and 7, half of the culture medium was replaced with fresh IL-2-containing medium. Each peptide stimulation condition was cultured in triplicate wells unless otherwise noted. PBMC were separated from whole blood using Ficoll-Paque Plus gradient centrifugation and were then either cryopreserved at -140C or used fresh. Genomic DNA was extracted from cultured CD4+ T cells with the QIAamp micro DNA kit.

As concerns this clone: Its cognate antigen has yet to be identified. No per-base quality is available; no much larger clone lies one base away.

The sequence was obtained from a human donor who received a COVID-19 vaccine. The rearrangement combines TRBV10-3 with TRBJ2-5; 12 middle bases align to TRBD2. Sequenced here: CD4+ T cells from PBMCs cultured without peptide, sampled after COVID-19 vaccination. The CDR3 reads CAISGGRLAGDFETQYF. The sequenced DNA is TGTGCCATCAGTGGGGGGCGACTAGCGGGAGATTTCGAGACCCAGTACTTC.